These 12 T cell receptor beta chains share one sample of origin, sequenced in a study of OX40 agonist ivuxolimab in advanced cancers. Clones were read by immunoSEQ multiplex PCR, and TCRdb kept only the in-frame ones, dropping some. The sample lists under 70,000 clones, more than 90% occurring once. Sequenced here: CD4+ or CD8+ T cells sorted from blood, sampled in a trial of the OX40 agonist ivuxolimab. These receptors came from an adult with an advanced solid tumor such as melanoma, head and neck, liver or kidney cancer.

V gene TRBV5-4 combines with J gene TRBJ2-1; D uncertain. V lost 2 bases to trimming and J lost 6 bases, with 15 bases between them. CDR3 length equals 15 residues. Looked up from germline, CDR1 is SGHNT and CDR2 is YYREEE (reference sequence). The CDR3 region is CASSFRRSSFNEQFF. The CDR3 DNA sequence: TGTGCCAGCAGCTTTCGAAGGAGCAGTTTCAATGAGCAGTTCTTC.

The chain is built from TRBV2 and TRBJ2-2; perhaps TRBD2 as D (5 bases). Germline V gene lookup returns CDR1 SNHLY and CDR2 FYNNEI. The CDR3 is made up of 11 amino acids. V lost 8 bases and J 8 bases, leaving 9 bases between the germline ends. In DNA, the CDR3 is TGTGCCAGCGGACTCGGTGGGGAGCTGTTTTTT. It is translated as CASGLGGELFF.

The V call is TRBV9, the J call TRBJ2-1; D possibly matches TRBD1 or TRBD2 (5 bases each). The CDR3 sequence is 15 residues long. The V gene's germline CDR1 is SGDLS and CDR2 YYNGEE. Trimming shortened V by 0 bases and J by 4 bases, and 11 bases separated the two germline ends. This chain's CDR3 is CASSVGDGPYNEQFF. The CDR3 nucleotides read TGTGCCAGCAGCGTAGGGGACGGTCCGTACAATGAGCAGTTCTTC.

The rearrangement joins TRBV5-1 to TRBJ2-5; 10 bases match TRBD2. CDR1 SGHRS and CDR2 YFSETQ come from the germline V gene. CDR3 length equals 17 residues. Trimming cost V 4 bases and J 1 base; bases outside gene matches: 10. Written as DNA, the CDR3 is TGCGCCAGCAGCCCCGACGCGAGCGGGAGGGCCCAAGAGACCCAGTACTTC. Translated: CASSPDASGRAQETQYF.

This clone appeared a single time. The chain employs TRBV19 and TRBJ1-2; perhaps TRBD1 as D (6 bases). CDR1 and CDR2 from the germline V gene are LNHDA and SQIVND (reference sequence). Trimming cost V 4 bases and J 4 bases, with 13 bases left between them. This CDR3 region has 14 residues. The CDR3 coding sequence is TGTGCCAGTAGTAAGGACAGCTCTTTCTATGGCTACACCTTC. Translation gives CASSKDSSFYGYTF.

This chain joins TRBV19 and TRBJ2-7; 8 bases align to TRBD2. V was pared by 11 bases and J by 7 bases, with 13 bases of the junction left unmatched. The CDR3 totals 13 residues. Per the germline V gene, CDR1 is LNHDA and CDR2 is SQIVND (reference sequence). The CDR3 region has the DNA TGTGCCTGCGCCGAGCGGGAGCGGCCTGAGCAGTACTTC. Amino acid sequence: CACAERERPEQYF.

V usage is TRBV11-3 and J usage is TRBJ2-7; D not certain. Trimming left V 4 bases short and J 6 bases short, with 19 bases between. Germline V gene lookup returns CDR1 SGHNT and CDR2 YENEEA. This CDR3 region has 15 residues. The CDR3 DNA follows: TGTGCCAGCAGCTCCACTAACTTACAGAGCGCCGAGCAGTACTTC. It is translated as CASSSTNLQSAEQYF.

The chain is built from TRBV18 and TRBJ2-5; 13 nucleotides match TRBD2. The germline V gene has CDR1 KGHSH and CDR2 LQKENI. CDR3 length equals 16 residues. V dropped 6 bases and J dropped 2; count of bases not matched to a gene: 6. CDR3 DNA sequence: TGTGCCAGCTCCCGGACTAGCGGGGGCACTCAAGAGACCCAGTACTTC. This encodes CASSRTSGGTQETQYF.

The chain uses TRBV30 and TRBJ1-1; maybe TRBD1 (6 bases). Germline V gene data show CDR1 as GTSNPN and CDR2 as SVGIG (reference sequence). CDR3 length equals 12 residues. The V end was cut by 4 bases, the J end by 7 bases, with 13 bases between. CDR3 residues: CAWIKGGFEAFF. Written as DNA, the CDR3 is TGTGCCTGGATTAAAGGGGGATTTGAAGCTTTCTTT.

V and J are TRBV25-1 and TRBJ2-2; TRBD1 aligns across 9 bases. V was pared by 6 bases and J by 5 bases, with 10 bases of the junction left unmatched. This CDR3 has 16 residues. Per germline, CDR1 MGHDK and CDR2 SYGVNS. The CDR3 sequence: CASRKTGGLLTGELFF. Written as DNA, the CDR3 is TGTGCCAGCAGAAAGACAGGGGGATTATTGACCGGGGAGCTGTTTTTT.

The chain combines TRBV6-1 with TRBJ1-1; TRBD1 matches 7 bases. The CDR3 runs to 13 residues. The trim removed 11 bases at V and 5 bases at J, leaving 11 bases unmatched. Germline CDR1 and CDR2: MNHNS and SASEGT. The CDR3, as DNA: TGTGCCTGCTCGCAGGGGGTGGGGACTGAAGCTTTCTTT. As protein: CACSQGVGTEAFF.

The genes are TRBV18 and TRBJ2-1; 9 bases are a match to TRBD2. CDR1 KGHSH and CDR2 LQKENI come from the germline V gene. The CDR3 loop spans 14 amino acids. Trimming cost V 1 base and J 10 bases; bases outside gene matches: 5. In DNA, the CDR3 is TGTGCCAGCTCACCACGGGTCACTAGCGGGGAGCAGTTCTTC. Amino acid sequence: CASSPRVTSGEQFF.